A single sample is the source of the 15 T cell receptor beta chains below, sequenced in a study of OX40 agonist ivuxolimab in advanced cancers. Only in-frame clones appear in the TCRdb table, and some are missing; sequencing was by immunoSEQ multiplex PCR. The sample holds around 53,000 clones, about 82% seen once. The sample in question was CD4+ or CD8+ T cells sorted from blood, obtained in a trial of the OX40 agonist ivuxolimab. The origin of the receptors is an adult with an advanced solid tumor such as melanoma, head and neck, liver or kidney cancer.

The chain couples TRBV27 to TRBJ2-1; 7 nucleotides line up with TRBD1. Germline V gives CDR1 MNHEY, CDR2 SMNVEV (reference sequence). After removal of 5 bases from V and 3 bases from J, the junction contained 1 base not matched to a gene. This CDR3 has 13 residues. Here the CDR3 reads CASSPGGYNEQFF. For the CDR3, the DNA is TGTGCCAGCAGTCCAGGGGGCTACAATGAGCAGTTCTTC.

The chain combines TRBV5-1 with TRBJ2-2; possible D gene TRBD1, 6 bases. The CDR3 sequence is 17 residues long. CDR1 is SGHRS and CDR2 is YFSETQ in the germline V gene. V lost 5 bases to trimming and J lost 5 bases, with 22 bases between them. In DNA, the CDR3 is TGCGCCAGCAGAGACCCAGGGGCAGGGTTCAGGACCGGGGAGCTGTTTTTT. It is translated as CASRDPGAGFRTGELFF.

This rearrangement joins TRBV2 to TRBJ2-3, with D possibly being TRBD1 or TRBD2 (5 bases each). Germline V gives CDR1 SNHLY, CDR2 FYNNEI. V lost 6 bases, J lost 7 bases, and 8 bases lay in between. CDR3 size: 11 residues. CDR3: CASSWDHTQYF. The CDR3 coding sequence is TGTGCCAGCAGCTGGGACCATACGCAGTATTTT.

CDR3 sequence reads: CASSPAGQGGEKLFF. CDR3 in DNA: TGCGCCAGCAGCCCGGCAGGGCAGGGAGGAGAAAAACTGTTTTTT. The V gene is TRBV5-1, the J gene TRBJ1-4, with D possibly being TRBD1 (5 bases). CDR1 and CDR2 from the germline V gene are SGHRS and YFSETQ. Trimming pared 4 bases from V and 8 bases from J, leaving 18 bases between. This CDR3 has 15 residues.

The rearrangement joins TRBV7-6 to TRBJ1-3; D gene unclear. The germline gives CDR1 SGHVS, CDR2 FNYEAQ. V lost 1 base, J lost 8 bases, and 9 bases lay in between. This CDR3 contains 13 residues. Written as DNA, the CDR3 is TGTGCCAGCAGCTTAGGTCATTCAGACACCATATATTTT. Translated, it gives CASSLGHSDTIYF.

The chain links TRBV28 to TRBJ1-6, with unresolved D. The CDR3 consists of 15 residues. The V end was cut by 8 bases, the J end by 7 bases, with 18 bases between. Germline CDR1 and CDR2: MDHEN and SYDVKM. CDR3 sequence: CASASPGLQNSPLHF. CDR3 DNA: TGTGCCAGCGCCTCCCCCGGCCTGCAGAATTCACCCCTCCACTTT.

By share, this clone counts as medium-sized. The V call is TRBV7-9, the J call TRBJ2-3; 8 nucleotides match TRBD2. Germline V CDR1 and CDR2: SEHNR, FQNEAQ (reference sequence). Trimming removed 1 base from V and 1 base from J; junction bases left unmatched: 4. There are 16 residues in the CDR3. This chain's CDR3 is CASSLVMTSGTDTQYF. For the CDR3, the DNA is TGTGCCAGCAGCTTAGTAATGACTAGCGGCACAGATACGCAGTATTTT. The whole variable domain, remainder taken from reference TRBV7-9 and TRBJ2-3, is DTGVSQNPRHKITKRGQNVTFRCDPISEHNRLYWYRQTLGQGPEFLTYFQNEAQLEKSRLLSDRFSAERPKGSFSTLEIQRTEQGDSAMYLCASSLVMTSGTDTQYFGPGTRLTVL.

The chain recombines TRBV5-4 with TRBJ2-7; possibly TRBD1 for D (5 bases). CDR3 length: 12 residues. The germline V gene has CDR1 SGHNT and CDR2 YYREEE (reference sequence). The V and J ends lost 6 bases and 6 bases respectively, with 13 bases between them. CDR3 nucleotides: TGTGCCAGCACGACCCTTAGGGGCGAGCAGTACTTC. Amino acid sequence: CASTTLRGEQYF. Full variable domain (missing parts from reference TRBV5-4 and TRBJ2-7): ETGVTQSPTHLIKTRGQQVTLRCSSQSGHNTVSWYQQALGQGPQFIFQYYREEENGRGNFPPRFSGLQFPNYSSELNVNALELDDSALYLCASTTLRGEQYFGPGTRLTVT.

The genes are TRBV6-6 and TRBJ2-1, with no clear D. Looked up from germline, CDR1 is MNHNY and CDR2 is SVGAGI (reference sequence). The CDR3 extends over 10 amino acids. Between the trimmed V and J ends, which lost 2 bases and 10 bases, there was a span of 3 bases. CDR3 DNA: TGTGCCAGCAGTTACAGGGAGCAGTTCTTC. Protein: CASSYREQFF.

The gene calls are TRBV10-1 and TRBJ2-1; D is unclear. Germline lookup yields CDR1 WNHNN and CDR2 SYGVQD (reference sequence). V lost 0 bases and J 7 bases, leaving 4 bases between the germline ends. This CDR3 has 12 amino acids. CDR3 DNA sequence: TGCGCCAGCAGTGAGTCCCCTAATGAGCAGTTCTTC. Translation: CASSESPNEQFF.

This chain links TRBV7-2 with TRBJ2-3; TRBD2 agrees at 12 bases. The V gene's germline CDR1 is SGHTA and CDR2 FQGNSA. Germline trimming cut 5 bases from V and 4 bases from J; bases unmatched to any gene: 4. The CDR3 spans 15 residues. CDR3 loop: CASSLLAGGADTQYF. The CDR3 region has the DNA TGTGCCAGCAGCCTACTAGCGGGGGGAGCAGATACGCAGTATTTT. The full variable domain, rest sourced from reference TRBV7-2 and TRBJ2-3, is GAGVSQSPSNKVTEKGKDVELRCDPISGHTALYWYRQSLGQGLEFLIYFQGNSAPDKSGLPSDRFSAERTGGSVSTLTIQRTQQEDSAVYLCASSLLAGGADTQYFGPGTRLTVL.

The chain uses TRBV19 and TRBJ1-1; 7 nucleotides line up with TRBD1. The CDR3 consists of 16 residues. V shed 4 bases and J 1 base; nucleotides not matched to a gene: 9. The germline CDR1 and CDR2 sequences are LNHDA and SQIVND (reference sequence). The CDR3 DNA sequence: TGTGCCAGTAGTACCCGGACAGGTACGTGGAACACTGAAGCTTTCTTT. Its translation is CASSTRTGTWNTEAFF.

This chain links TRBV5-6 with TRBJ2-1; the D gene is possibly TRBD2 (7 bases). V was shortened by 7 bases and J by 7 bases, with 30 bases between the two germline ends. Germline loops: CDR1 SGHDT, CDR2 YYEEEE. CDR3 length: 18 residues. The CDR3 coding sequence is TGTGCCAGCGAAGGGTTCTCATTAGGGGGGGCCTTTAGGAATGAGCAGTTCTTC. It codes for CASEGFSLGGAFRNEQFF.

The table lists this clone with a few counts. CDR3 residues: CASRITGTSDYEQYF. CDR3 coding DNA: TGTGCCAGTAGAATTACCGGGACTAGTGATTACGAGCAGTACTTC. The chain has TRBV19 and TRBJ2-7, with 8 bases lining up with TRBD2. This CDR3 spans 15 amino acids. Unmatched junction bases numbered 11, after V lost 6 bases and J lost 4 bases. Per germline, CDR1 LNHDA and CDR2 SQIVND (reference sequence).

This clone was counted only a few times. V usage is TRBV2 and J usage is TRBJ2-3, with D tentatively TRBD2 (5 bases). Trimming stripped 6 bases from V and 1 base from J, with 11 bases between. Looked up from germline, CDR1 is SNHLY and CDR2 is FYNNEI. The CDR3 length is 14 residues. CDR3 region: CASSQLRGTDTQYF. DNA of the CDR3: TGTGCCAGCAGCCAGTTGAGGGGCACAGATACGCAGTATTTT.